This is a list of T cell receptor beta chains from one sample in a study of blood T cell repertoires in COVID-19. Profiling relied on immunoSEQ multiplex PCR, and the TCRdb table lists in-frame clones only, not all of them. This sample has under 80,000 clones, with about 86% found just once. Sequencing was done on a sample of peripheral blood. The receptors were gathered from a man aged 45-65 years with active COVID-19. The CDR3 runs from the conserved cysteine through the conserved F or W. The D gene is left open where the match is weak. Not every row has a clone size; where given, it reads once, few, many or a size class.

TRBJ1-5,.,TRBD1,TRBV5-6,TGTGCCAGCAGCTTGGGTGGGGACAGGGGACCGCCCCAGCATTTT,CASSLGGDRGPPQHF
TRBJ1-2,.,TRBD1,TRBV27,TGTGCCAGCAGGCCCACCGGGACAGGGCATGGCTACACCTTC,CASRPTGTGHGYTF
TRBJ1-4,.,.,TRBV2,TGTGCCAGCAGAAGAGCAGGACCTTCGGGGGAAAAACTGTTTTTT,CASRRAGPSGEKLFF
TRBJ2-3,.,TRBD2,TRBV4-3,TGCGCCAGCAGCCAAGACAGCGGGGCCCGCACAGATACGCAGTATTTT,CASSQDSGARTDTQYF
TRBJ2-5,.,.,TRBV21-1,TGTGCCAGCAGCACCTGGGGACTAGCGGCCGCGGAAGAGACCCAGTACTTC,CASSTWGLAAAEETQYF
TRBJ1-1,.,TRBD1,TRBV29-1,TGCAGCACGAGAACGCGACAGGGGACTGGGAAAGCTTTCTTT,CSTRTRQGTGKAFF
TRBJ2-2,.,.,TRBV14,TGTGCCAGCAGCCCATTTGACCCGAGGGTGACCGGGGAGCTGTTTTTT,CASSPFDPRVTGELFF
TRBJ1-5,once,.,TRBV27,TGTGCCAGCAGTAAAGACAGTAGCAATCAGCCCCAGCATTTT,CASSKDSSNQPQHF
TRBJ1-1,.,.,TRBV7-6,TGTGCCAGCAGCTCCGGGGGGCGGGTCACTGAAGCTTTCTTT,CASSSGGRVTEAFF
TRBJ2-7,few,.,TRBV19,TGTGCCAGTAGTATACGGTCGGGGTGGTACGAGCAGTACTTC,CASSIRSGWYEQYF
TRBJ2-5,.,TRBD1,TRBV15,TGTGCCACCAGCAGCATGACAGGGGGCGGAGAGACCCAGTACTTC,CATSSMTGGGETQYF
TRBJ2-7,.,.,TRBV11-2,TGTGCCAGCAGCCGCCGGGCCTACGAGCAGTACTTC,CASSRRAYEQYF
TRBJ2-3,.,TRBD1,TRBV19,TGTGCCAGTAGCGAACGGGACAGGCACACAGATACGCAGTATTTT,CASSERDRHTDTQYF
TRBJ2-7,.,.,TRBV7-2,TGTGCCAGCAGCATACAGGACTACGAGCAGTACTTC,CASSIQDYEQYF
TRBJ1-2,.,TRBD1,TRBV7-9,TGTGCCAGCAGCCGGGACAGGGACCGAGCCTATGGCTACACCTTC,CASSRDRDRAYGYTF
TRBJ2-5,.,TRBD2,TRBV28,TGTGCCAGCAGTAGAACAGTTGGACTAGCAAAAGAGACCCAGTACTTC,CASSRTVGLAKETQYF
TRBJ2-6,.,.,TRBV5-6,TGTGCCAGCACCCTGGTGAGCTCTGGGGCCAACGTCCTGACTTTC,CASTLVSSGANVLTF
TRBJ1-4,.,.,TRBV5-1,TGCGCCAGCAGCTTGGCAGGATCAACTAATGAAAAACTGTTTTTT,CASSLAGSTNEKLFF
TRBJ1-5,.,.,TRBV6-5,TGTGCCAGCACCGGACAGAAATCTAGGCCCCAGCATTTT,CASTGQKSRPQHF
TRBJ2-3,.,TRBD2,TRBV20-1,TGCAGTGCTAGTCTCGGACTAGCGGGGGGCACAGATACGCAGTATTTT,CSASLGLAGGTDTQYF
TRBJ2-5,.,.,TRBV12-3/TRBV12-4,TGTGCCAGCAGCCCGGACAGACAAGAGACCCAGTACTTC,CASSPDRQETQYF
TRBJ1-6,.,TRBD1,TRBV9,TGTGCCAGCAGCGTAGCTACTTGGGCCAGGGGGATGGAGGCCCTCCACTTT,CASSVATWARGMEALHF
TRBJ2-6,.,.,TRBV23-1,TGCGCCAGCAGTCAATCCGCCACCCCCGTTAGCTCTGGGGCCAACGTCCTGACTTTC,CASSQSATPVSSGANVLTF
TRBJ2-3,.,TRBD1,TRBV19,TGTGCCAGTAGTATACTAGGACAGGGATCAGATACGCAGTATTTT,CASSILGQGSDTQYF
TRBJ1-1,.,TRBD1,TRBV14,TGTGCCAGCAGCCCCCAAGGTAGGGGGCTTTTTACTGAAGCTTTCTTT,CASSPQGRGLFTEAFF
TRBJ2-7,.,TRBD2,TRBV13,TGTGCCAGCAGCCCCCTGGGGGGGGGCTACGAGCAGTACTTC,CASSPLGGGYEQYF
TRBJ2-4,once,.,TRBV7-3,TGTGCCAGCAGCTTCAGGTCCGAAGACATTCAGTACTTC,CASSFRSEDIQYF
TRBJ2-3,.,TRBD1,TRBV24-1,TGTGCCACCAGTGACCCGACAGGGGGGTATATAGATACGCAGTATTTT,CATSDPTGGYIDTQYF
TRBJ1-2,.,TRBD1,TRBV30,TGTGCCTGGAGGACAGGGCCGAACTATGGCTACACCTTC,CAWRTGPNYGYTF
TRBJ2-3,.,.,TRBV24-1,TGTGCCACCAGTGATTTGCGCCGGGGGGCTGGCACAGATACGCAGTATTTT,CATSDLRRGAGTDTQYF
TRBJ2-3,once,TRBD2,TRBV9,TGTGCCAGCAGCGTAGGGGCTAGCGGGGGAGGTACGCAGTATTTT,CASSVGASGGGTQYF
TRBJ1-1,.,.,TRBV11-3,TGTGCCAGCAGCTTAGGTTCGGGAGGCGGATTCACTGAAGCTTTCTTT,CASSLGSGGGFTEAFF
TRBJ2-7,.,TRBD1,TRBV28,TGTGCCAGCAGTTTAACGACAGGGTACGAGCAGTACTTC,CASSLTTGYEQYF
TRBJ1-4,.,.,TRBV7-2,TGTGCCAGCAGCTTAGGATTCGGGCAGGGGAAAAAACTGTTTTTT,CASSLGFGQGKKLFF
TRBJ2-7,medium-sized,TRBD2,TRBV7-6,TGTGCCAGCAGCTTAACAGAAGCGGGAAAGGGCGAGCAGTACTTC,CASSLTEAGKGEQYF
TRBJ1-1,.,.,TRBV6-5,TGTGCCAGCACCCAGGAGTCGGGGAGGGGTACTGAAGCTTTCTTT,CASTQESGRGTEAFF
TRBJ2-5,.,TRBD1,TRBV5-1,TGCGCCAGCAGCGTTTCCCCGGGACAGGGGGTTTCCCAGTACTTC,CASSVSPGQGVSQYF
TRBJ1-3,.,TRBD1,TRBV11-3,TGTGCCAGCAGCCCGACAGGGCCCCGGTCTGGAAACACCATATATTTT,CASSPTGPRSGNTIYF
TRBJ2-3,.,.,TRBV10-3,TGTGCCATCAGCTGGACTTCTAGCACAGATACGCAGTATTTT,CAISWTSSTDTQYF
TRBJ1-6,.,.,TRBV30,TGTGCCTGGACCAGATCAGCGTGGGTCTATAATTCACCCCTCCACTTT,CAWTRSAWVYNSPLHF
TRBJ2-7,.,.,TRBV12-3/TRBV12-4,TGTGCCAGCAGTTCGGGCAGGGCCTACGAGCAGTACTTC,CASSSGRAYEQYF
TRBJ1-2,once,TRBD1,TRBV5-1,TGCGCCAGCAGCTCTGCGACAGGGTCTAACTATGGCTACACCTTC,CASSSATGSNYGYTF
TRBJ2-5,.,.,TRBV29-1,TGCAGCGTTGGGACCTCAAGAGGGGAGACCCAGTACTTC,CSVGTSRGETQYF
TRBJ1-1,.,TRBD1,TRBV18,TGTGCCAGCTCACCACCGGGGACAGAGACTGAAGCTTTCTTT,CASSPPGTETEAFF
TRBJ2-5,.,.,TRBV11-3,TGTGCCAGCAGCTTAGATGGGGCGGCCCAAGAGACCCAGTACTTC,CASSLDGAAQETQYF
TRBJ2-7,.,TRBD1,TRBV5-4,TGTGCCAGCAGCTTCCGACAGGGGGCGTCCCACGAGCAGTACTTC,CASSFRQGASHEQYF
TRBJ2-2,.,TRBD2,TRBV30,TGTGCCTTGGTGGAGGGAGGGCGAGCCACCGGGGAGCTGTTTTTT,CALVEGGRATGELFF
TRBJ1-4,.,TRBD1,TRBV7-2,TGTGCCAGCAGGAACAGGGGCAAAAATGAAAAACTGTTTTTT,CASRNRGKNEKLFF
TRBJ1-5,.,TRBD1,TRBV19,TGTGCCAGTAGTATAGACGGGACAGGGACGGGACAGCCCCAGCATTTT,CASSIDGTGTGQPQHF
TRBJ1-3,.,.,TRBV6-6,TGTGCCCTGGGGGGGCCTGGAAACACCATATATTTT,CALGGPGNTIYF
TRBJ2-5,.,TRBD1,TRBV9,TGTGCCAGCAGCCCCTGGACAGGGTTTAGAGAGACCCAGTACTTC,CASSPWTGFRETQYF
TRBJ1-4,.,.,TRBV15,TGTGCCACCAGCAGAGCTGGGGGAGGGGCAACTAATGAAAAACTGTTTTTT,CATSRAGGGATNEKLFF